This T cell receptor (beta chain) was obtained from a study of CD8 T cells in ankylosing spondylitis. As the method for making TCR beta libraries, quantitative 5'-RACE with molecular barcodes was used. TCRdb re-called the 5' RACE reads through MiXCR, storing one row per CDR3 protein. The sample shows 250,000 or so distinct CDR3 sequences, about 10% of them seen only once. Study-wide points: The authors reported significant enrichment of disease-linked clones in matched ankylosing spondylitis synovial fluid. Roughly 8 highly homologous variants formed a TCR beta motif that appeared characteristic of ankylosing spondylitis blood. Disease-linked clones had a CD8+ phenotype and relatively low frequency in peripheral blood.

This CDR3 spans 15 amino acids. Trimming removed 0 bases at V and 5 bases at J, with 13 bases between. The germline gives CDR1 SGDLS, CDR2 YYNGEE. This clonotype appeared a few times. Its matching antigen is unknown. This TCR derives from a male donor with ankylosing spondylitis or in good health (not recorded which). The specimen sequenced was blood, either unsorted or a sorted T cell fraction (not recorded which). The chain has TRBV9 and TRBJ2-3; perhaps TRBD2 as D (6 bases). CDR3 sequence (DNA): TGTGCCAGCAGCGTAGGAGGAGGGGAGCAAGATACGCAGTATTTT. It specifies CASSVGGGEQDTQYF.